The 15 T cell receptor beta chains presented below share a single source sample, sequenced in a study of blood T cell repertoires in COVID-19 (dated by TCRdb to between 2020 and 2021). The library was obtained by the immunoSEQ multiplex PCR assay. TCRdb limited this immuneACCESS table to in-frame rearrangements with V and J called. A share of clones is missing; checked studies link under half to unresolved V genes, and the rest is unexplained. The sample yields about 210,000 clones; just under 85% were counted once. Roughly 7.6% of the sample is taken by the ten largest. The sequenced sample was peripheral blood. Receptors were obtained from a woman aged 45-60 years with active or convalescent COVID-19.

The chain is built from TRBV24-1 and TRBJ1-4; no clear D gene. CDR3 size: 15 residues. Germline V gene lookup returns CDR1 KGHDR and CDR2 SFDVKD. V lost 4 bases to trimming and J lost 2 bases, with 10 bases between them. The CDR3, as DNA: TGTGCCACCAGTGACCCAGGTTCCACTAATGAAAAACTGTTTTTT. This translates into CATSDPGSTNEKLFF.

This clone appeared a single time. This chain uses TRBV5-4 with TRBJ1-6; the match to TRBD1 covers 8 bases. This CDR3 has 17 residues. V lost 1 base to trimming and J lost 0 bases; unmatched junction nucleotides: 3. Germline lookup yields CDR1 SGHNT and CDR2 YYREEE (reference sequence). The CDR3 reads CASSLRQGSSYNSPLHF. The CDR3 DNA reads TGTGCCAGCAGCTTGAGACAGGGGAGCTCCTATAATTCACCCCTCCACTTT.

There are a few counts of this clone. This chain links TRBV11-2 with TRBJ2-5; 14 nucleotides match TRBD2. This CDR3 comprises 15 residues. After removal of 4 bases from V and 3 bases from J, the junction contained 1 base not matched to a gene. Germline values: CDR1 SGHAT, CDR2 FQNNGV. The DNA of the CDR3 is TGTGCCAGCAGCTCGGGACTAGCGGGGGAAGAGACCCAGTACTTC. This codes for CASSSGLAGEETQYF.

The V gene is TRBV4-1, the J gene TRBJ1-2; D is possibly TRBD1 (5 bases). The CDR3 covers 15 residues. V was cut by 3 bases and J by 8 bases, with 19 bases left in between. Germline V gives CDR1 MGHRA, CDR2 YSYEKL. CDR3 sequence (DNA): TGCGCCAGCAGCCAGCCCACACAGGAAGCGAGGGGCTACACCTTC. It encodes CASSQPTQEARGYTF.

The genes are TRBV29-1 and TRBJ2-3; 8 bases are shared with TRBD2. The CDR3 sequence is 17 residues long. CDR1 and CDR2 from the germline V gene are SQVTM and ANQGSEA. The V segment lost 4 bases and the J segment 3 bases; nucleotides outside the gene matches: 15. CDR3 bases: TGCAGCGTTGCGGGGAGCGGGAGAGGGGGGGGAACAGATACGCAGTATTTT. It encodes CSVAGSGRGGGTDTQYF.

The chain uses TRBV27 and TRBJ2-7; the match to TRBD2 covers 8 bases. This CDR3 region has 14 residues. Trimming removed 6 bases from V and 2 bases from J; junction bases left unmatched: 6. The V gene's germline CDR1 is MNHEY and CDR2 SMNVEV (reference sequence). The CDR3 loop reads CASSPVAGPYEQYF. The CDR3 nucleotides read TGTGCCAGCAGCCCAGTAGCGGGACCCTACGAGCAGTACTTC.

The J gene is TRBJ1-2, the V gene TRBV5-1; 12 nucleotides match TRBD1. J gave up 7 bases and V 0 bases, and 10 bases lay outside the gene matches. Looked up from germline, CDR1 is SGHRS and CDR2 is YFSETQ. The length of the CDR3 is 17 residues. As DNA, the CDR3 is TGCGCCAGCAGCTTGGCCACACCGGGACAGGGGGCCGGTGGCTACACCTTC. Translating gives CASSLATPGQGAGGYTF.

The CDR3 is CASSSGLTGDYNEQFF. The CDR3 DNA sequence: TGTGCCAGCAGCTCCGGACTCACCGGGGACTACAATGAGCAGTTCTTC. The gene calls are TRBV11-3 and TRBJ2-1; possibly TRBD2 for D (5 bases). The germline V gene has CDR1 SGHNT and CDR2 YENEEA. V was shortened by 4 bases and J by 3 bases, with 16 bases between the two germline ends. This CDR3 is 16 amino acids long.

The chain combines TRBV5-1 with TRBJ1-3; D is uncertain. Germline lookup yields CDR1 SGHRS and CDR2 YFSETQ. CDR3 size: 13 residues. Trimming removed 1 base at V and 2 bases at J, with 4 bases between. The CDR3 region has the DNA TGCGCCAGCAGCTTGCCGGCTGGAAACACCATATATTTT. Amino acids: CASSLPAGNTIYF.

The genes are TRBV24-1 and TRBJ1-2; D is perhaps TRBD1 (6 bases). This CDR3 is 13 amino acids long. The germline V gene has CDR1 KGHDR and CDR2 SFDVKD. Trimming took 4 bases from V and 7 from J, leaving 12 bases between them. The CDR3 DNA reads as TGTGCCACCAGTGACCGCACAGGGTTTGGCTACACCTTC. This encodes CATSDRTGFGYTF.

The rearrangement joins TRBV15 to TRBJ1-2; no reliable D call. V was trimmed by 1 base and J by 2 bases, leaving 11 bases between them. The CDR3 is made up of 15 amino acids. Germline loops: CDR1 LNHNV, CDR2 YYDKDF (reference sequence). CDR3 residues: CATSRGSSGNYGYTF. The CDR3 nucleotides read TGTGCCACCAGCAGAGGGTCTTCAGGAAACTATGGCTACACCTTC.

This chain links TRBV19 with TRBJ2-7; D is possibly TRBD2 (5 bases). Germline lookup yields CDR1 LNHDA and CDR2 SQIVND (reference sequence). This CDR3 region has 12 residues. V lost 2 bases, J lost 5 bases, and 7 bases lay in between. The CDR3 protein is CASSIRRDEQYF. The CDR3 DNA follows: TGTGCCAGTAGTATAAGGCGGGACGAGCAGTACTTC.

This chain uses TRBV6-6 with TRBJ1-1; D unresolved. The V end was cut by 2 bases, the J end by 0 bases, with 10 bases between. The CDR3 has 15 residues. Per germline, CDR1 MNHNY and CDR2 SVGAGI (reference sequence). In DNA form, the CDR3 reads TGTGCCAGCAGTTACAAGGCAGGTGTGAACACTGAAGCTTTCTTT. As protein: CASSYKAGVNTEAFF.

DNA of the CDR3: TGTGCCAGCAGCTTGTTGGAAGGGAGAGCTAACTATGGCTACACCTTC. Encoded protein: CASSLLEGRANYGYTF. The chain carries TRBV5-8 and TRBJ1-2; D gene ambiguous. Per germline, CDR1 SGHTS and CDR2 YDEGEE. V was trimmed by 1 base and J by 0 bases, leaving 13 bases between them. This CDR3 region has 16 residues.

This clone was observed once. The rearrangement joins TRBV5-1 to TRBJ1-6, with D possibly TRBD1 on 5 matching bases. The ends were cut back, 4 bases at V and 9 bases at J, with 17 bases in the middle. Germline values: CDR1 SGHRS, CDR2 YFSETQ. This CDR3 has 15 residues. Written as DNA, the CDR3 is TGCGCCAGCAGCCCGACGGGGGGGAAAGGTTCACCCCTCCACTTT. This codes for CASSPTGGKGSPLHF.